Included here is one T cell receptor beta chain sequence, with context. Its specificity is not known. The entry originates in a study of OX40 agonist ivuxolimab in advanced cancers. On the study more broadly: The dose of intravenous ivuxolimab that patients received every 2 weeks ranged from 0.01 to 10 mg/kg. Study-level points and caveats: Low normalized T-cell clonal expansion was also seen in some nonresponders.

Measured with immunoSEQ multiplex PCR; TCRdb has only the in-frame clones, and not every one. Among 39,000 or so clones listed, about 90% were seen once. Germline loops: CDR1 MNHNS, CDR2 SASEGT. The trim removed 11 bases at V and 5 bases at J, leaving 11 bases unmatched. This CDR3 region has 14 residues. The chain recombines TRBV6-1 with TRBJ2-5; 10 bases match TRBD2. The starting material was CD4+ or CD8+ T cells sorted from blood, obtained in a trial of the OX40 agonist ivuxolimab. The TCR comes from an adult with an advanced solid tumor such as melanoma, head and neck, liver or kidney cancer. CDR3 sequence: CALQKAGGRETQYF. CDR3 sequence (DNA): TGTGCCCTACAAAAAGCGGGGGGGCGGGAGACCCAGTACTTC.